A single sample gave rise to the 15 T cell receptor beta chains below, sequenced in a study of T cell responses to AZD1222 COVID-19 vaccine (dated by TCRdb to the early 2020s). Library preparation used the immunoSEQ multiplex PCR assay. In TCRdb, the immuneACCESS table is reduced to in-frame sequences with V and J assigned. These tables do not hold every clone; where another copy was compared, an unresolved V gene accounts for under half, and the others remain unexplained. The sample records around 130,000 clones, 85% to 90% of which are singletons. 3% to 4.5% of the sample belongs to the ten largest clones. The time point label here, explained by the study, means: baseline before first vaccination. Sequencing used peripheral blood, obtained on day 0 of AZD1222 vaccination. These receptors were obtained from an adult in good health.

V usage is TRBV28 and J usage is TRBJ1-2; TRBD1 agrees at 8 bases. The CDR3 has 14 amino acids. Germline-derived CDR1 and CDR2 are MDHEN and SYDVKM. J lost 2 bases, V lost 5 bases, and 4 bases had no gene match. Here the CDR3 reads CASSLDRVNYGYTF. The CDR3, as DNA: TGTGCCAGCAGTCTGGACAGGGTAAACTATGGCTACACCTTC.

The chain couples TRBV19 to TRBJ2-1; D unresolved. The CDR3 sequence is 15 residues long. The germline V gene encodes CDR1 LNHDA and CDR2 SQIVND (reference sequence). Trimming stripped 9 bases from V and 0 bases from J, with 15 bases between. CDR3 sequence: CASQTHPLSYNEQFF. CDR3 bases: TGTGCCAGCCAAACGCACCCCCTCTCCTACAATGAGCAGTTCTTC.

This clone was counted ten times or more. V and J are TRBV7-9 and TRBJ2-2, with 7 bases that match TRBD1. Germline V gene data show CDR1 as SEHNR and CDR2 as FQNEAQ (reference sequence). V gave up 5 bases and J gave up 5 bases; unmatched junction bases: 11. The CDR3 totals 16 residues. In DNA form, the CDR3 reads TGTGCCAGCAGCCCAACCCGACAGGGTAGAACCGGGGAGCTGTTTTTT. It specifies CASSPTRQGRTGELFF.

The gene calls are TRBV7-7 and TRBJ2-3; TRBD2 aligns across 10 bases. V lost 3 bases and J lost 3; bases outside the gene matches: 12. The CDR3 spans 18 residues. Germline V gene data show CDR1 as SSHAT and CDR2 as FNYEAQ (reference sequence). The DNA of the CDR3 is TGTGCCAGCAGCTTGGGGGCCGGTGGAGCGGGAGGGACAGATACGCAGTATTTT. Translated: CASSLGAGGAGGTDTQYF. The complete variable domain, with remaining parts taken from reference TRBV7-7 and TRBJ2-3, reads GAGVSQSPRYKVTKRGQDVTLRCDPISSHATLYWYQQALGQGPEFLTYFNYEAQPDKSGLPSDRFSAERPEGSISTLTIQRTEQRDSAMYRCASSLGAGGAGGTDTQYFGPGTRLTVL.

The V and J genes are TRBV30 and TRBJ1-4; D ambiguous. Germline values: CDR1 GTSNPN, CDR2 SVGIG (reference sequence). V was clipped by 4 bases and J by 8 bases, with 11 bases between them. The CDR3 is made up of 12 amino acids. The CDR3 loop is CAWMIQKEKLFF. CDR3 DNA sequence: TGTGCCTGGATGATCCAGAAAGAAAAACTGTTTTTT. Drawing the rest from reference TRBV30 and TRBJ1-4, the complete variable domain is SQTIHQWPATLVQPVGSPLSLECTVEGTSNPNLYWYRQAAGRGLQLLFYSVGIGQISSEVPQNLSASRPQDRQFILSSKKLLLSDSGFYLCAWMIQKEKLFFGSGTQLSVL.

The chain has TRBV23-1 and TRBJ1-1; no reliable D call. TRBV23-1 is an ORF, and what it does is uncertain. The CDR3 is made up of 17 amino acids. Trimming cost V 6 bases and J 0 bases, with 20 bases left between them. CDR3 residues: CASRRRLIRWMNTEAFF. The CDR3 nucleotides read TGCGCCAGCAGACGCAGATTAATACGCTGGATGAACACTGAAGCTTTCTTT.

In the case of this clone: A read error may produce the germline difference seen at one junction end. V gene TRBV5-5 combines with J gene TRBJ2-7, with D possibly being TRBD1 (6 bases). The CDR3 runs to 16 residues. Germline-derived CDR1 and CDR2 are SGHKS and YYEKEE (reference sequence). CDR3 bases: TGTGCCAGCAGCTACCTCCTCGGACAGTCTTCCTCCGAGCAGTACTTC. Translation gives CASSYLLGQSSSEQYF.

The rearrangement uses TRBV27 and TRBJ2-3, with D perhaps assigned TRBD1 or TRBD2 (6 bases each). Trimming removed 7 bases at V and 0 bases at J, with 14 bases between. The CDR3 contains 15 residues. The germline V gene encodes CDR1 MNHEY and CDR2 SMNVEV (reference sequence). CDR3 sequence reads: CASKGGRLSTDTQYF. The CDR3 region has the DNA TGTGCCAGCAAAGGGGGGCGACTGAGCACAGATACGCAGTATTTT.

CDR3 in amino acids: CAWSRVHGRINQPQHF. For the CDR3, the DNA is TGTGCCTGGAGTAGGGTCCACGGACGGATCAATCAGCCCCAGCATTTT. This rearrangement joins TRBV30 to TRBJ1-5, with D uncertain. Trimming pared 2 bases from V and 3 bases from J, leaving 17 bases between. The germline V gene encodes CDR1 GTSNPN and CDR2 SVGIG (reference sequence). This CDR3 region has 16 residues.

The chain combines TRBV4-1 with TRBJ2-1; D is unresolved. The CDR3 runs to 16 residues. Germline assignment: CDR1 MGHRA and CDR2 YSYEKL. V lost 3 bases and J lost 2, with 14 bases in between. The CDR3 DNA reads TGCGCCAGCAGCCAGCGACCCCAAATGGCCTACAATGAGCAGTTCTTC. Translated, it gives CASSQRPQMAYNEQFF.

The chain combines TRBV14 with TRBJ2-1, with 7 positions matching TRBD1. V dropped 1 base and J dropped 8; count of bases not matched to a gene: 8. Germline V lookup: CDR1 SGHDN, CDR2 FVKESK. The CDR3 is made up of 15 amino acids. The DNA of the CDR3 is TGTGCCAGCAGCCAAGTACAGGGGATTTTCGATGAGCAGTTCTTC. It is translated as CASSQVQGIFDEQFF.

V and J are TRBV7-8 and TRBJ2-7; 9 bases fit TRBD2. Germline CDR1 SGHVS, CDR2 FQNEAQ. J gave up 5 bases and V 4 bases, and 9 bases lay outside the gene matches. CDR3 length: 15 residues. CDR3 region: CASSSDLAGNNEQYF. The CDR3 DNA reads TGTGCCAGCAGCTCCGACCTAGCGGGAAACAACGAGCAGTACTTC. Full variable domain (outside the CDR3, taken from reference TRBV7-8 and TRBJ2-7): GAGVSQSPRYKVAKRGQDVALRCDPISGHVSLFWYQQALGQGPEFLTYFQNEAQLDKSGLPSDRFFAERPEGSVSTLKIQRTQQEDSAVYLCASSSDLAGNNEQYFGPGTRLTVT.

The CDR3 here is CASSNYGYTF. For the CDR3, the DNA is TGTGCCAGTTCTAACTATGGCTACACCTTC. The rearrangement joins TRBV6-5 to TRBJ1-2; D call uncertain. The germline V gene has CDR1 MNHEY and CDR2 SVGAGI. The ends were cut back, 9 bases at V and 0 bases at J, with 2 bases in the middle. The CDR3 spans 10 residues.

The chain has TRBV7-9 and TRBJ2-5, with TRBD1 matching 11 bases. This CDR3 spans 16 amino acids. Germline lookup yields CDR1 SEHNR and CDR2 FQNEAQ (reference sequence). With V trimmed by 6 bases and J by 4 bases, 10 bases remained unmatched. CDR3 coding DNA: TGTGCCAGCAGACCCCCCCTGGGACAGGGGGGAGAGACCCAGTACTTC. Protein: CASRPPLGQGGETQYF.

The chain joins TRBV27 to TRBJ1-1, with 7 bases lining up with TRBD1. The J segment lost 0 bases and the V segment lost 4 bases, leaving 2 bases of the junction unmatched. This CDR3 is 14 amino acids long. Germline lookup yields CDR1 MNHEY and CDR2 SMNVEV (reference sequence). The CDR3 bases are TGTGCCAGCAGTTCCGGACAGGTGAACACTGAAGCTTTCTTT. Its protein is CASSSGQVNTEAFF.